The entry below describes one TCR beta chain. This clonotype was seen more than once but under ten times. It lacks a known antigen. Within one base of it there is no much larger clone, and no base qualities were kept. The germline V gene encodes CDR1 DFQATT and CDR2 SNEGSKA (reference sequence). The CDR3, from cysteine to phenylalanine, totals 21 residues. CDR3 DNA only is kept here, 63 bases in frame from base 1. Trimming takes 2 bases off V and 3 bases off J; junction bases not matched to a gene: 17. This specimen comes from a study of CD8 T cells in ankylosing spondylitis (dated by TCRdb to about 2017). Notes on the research overall: To find TCR variants linked to disease, the study profiled T cell receptor beta repertoires in ankylosing spondylitis patients and healthy donors. Peripheral blood was sampled, and synovial fluid was additionally collected from ankylosing spondylitis patients. The full study cohort was made up of about 24 ankylosing spondylitis patients and fewer than 120 healthy donors.

Results the study describes overall, beyond this receptor: Some motif variants had previously been reported in the synovial fluid and blood of reactive arthritis patients, which suggests shared mechanisms of disease initiation. The disease-linked clones were reported to be significantly enriched in matched synovial fluid samples from ankylosing spondylitis patients. A CD8+ phenotype was shown by the disease-linked clones, which were found at relatively low frequencies in peripheral blood. Blood from ankylosing spondylitis patients appeared to be characterized by a TCR beta motif made up of under ten highly homologous amino acid variants.

The reads were generated on an Illumina HiSeq 2500. TCR beta libraries were prepared by quantitative 5'-RACE with molecular barcodes. For the original study's pipeline: A new computational method based on a probabilistic model of VDJ rearrangement was used to identify disease-linked TCR variants. TCRdb itself trimmed the public reads at Q25 with fastp, ran MiXCR and retained productive beta chains. CDR3 protein sequences are deduplicated, and each keeps its most common genes and DNA. These V and J calls originate from TCRdb's pipeline instead of the authors' own analysis. The sample table records under 950,000 distinct CDR3 sequences; 19% of these occur just once. In total, the top ten clones hold about 20% of the sample.

The sequence is built from TRBV20-1 and TRBJ2-1, and TRBD2 matches 15 of the central bases. The TCR sequence derives from a male donor with ankylosing spondylitis. The sequencing input was blood, either unsorted or a sorted T cell fraction (not recorded which). The nucleotide sequence reads as follows: TGCAGTGCTAGACCTTTACTCGTCCCGGGACTAGCGGGAGGAAGCTACAATGAGCAGTTCTTC. The resulting protein is CSARPLLVPGLAGGSYNEQFF.